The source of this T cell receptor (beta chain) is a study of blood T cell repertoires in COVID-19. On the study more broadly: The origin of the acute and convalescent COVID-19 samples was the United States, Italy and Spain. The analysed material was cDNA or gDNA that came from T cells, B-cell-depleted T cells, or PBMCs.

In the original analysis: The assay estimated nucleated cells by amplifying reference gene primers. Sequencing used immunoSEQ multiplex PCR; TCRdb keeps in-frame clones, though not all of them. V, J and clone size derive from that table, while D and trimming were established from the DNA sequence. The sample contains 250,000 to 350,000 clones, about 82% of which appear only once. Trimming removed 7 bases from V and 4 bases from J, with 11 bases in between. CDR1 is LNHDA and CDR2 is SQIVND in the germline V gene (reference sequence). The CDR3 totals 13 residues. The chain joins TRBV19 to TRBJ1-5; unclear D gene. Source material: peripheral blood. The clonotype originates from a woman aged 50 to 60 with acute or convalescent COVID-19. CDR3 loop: CASTPRPNQPQHF. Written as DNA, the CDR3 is TGTGCCAGTACTCCTAGGCCAAATCAGCCCCAGCATTTT. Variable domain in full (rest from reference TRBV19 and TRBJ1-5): DGGITQSPKYLFRKEGQNVTLSCEQNLNHDAMYWYRQDPGQGLRLIYYSQIVNDFQKGDIAEGYSVSREKKESFPLTVTSAQKNPTAFYLCASTPRPNQPQHFGDGTRLSIL.